This T cell receptor (beta chain) was observed in a study of blood T cell repertoires in COVID-19. Study processing details: Estimation of nucleated cell counts was performed using reference gene primer amplification. Method: immunoSEQ multiplex PCR; TCRdb's copy keeps in-frame clones and lacks some. V, J and clone size were drawn from that table, and D and trimming were deduced from the DNA. The sample lists about 400,000 clones, around 89% occurring once. Looked up from germline, CDR1 is MDHEN and CDR2 is SYDVKM. V gave up 2 bases and J gave up 3 bases, with 12 bases separating them. The CDR3 loop spans 15 amino acids.

The specimen sequenced was peripheral blood. This chain links TRBV28 with TRBJ2-3, with a possible D match to TRBD2 (6 bases). This sequence was found in a man in his forties with acute or convalescent COVID-19. DNA for the CDR3: TGTGCCAGCAGTTTAGGAGGGTCTGGGACAGATACGCAGTATTTT. Its translation is CASSLGGSGTDTQYF.